This T cell receptor (beta chain) emerged from a study of T cell repertoires in cytomegalovirus infection. On the study more broadly: Matching HLA type, along with CMV infection, was indicated by public TCR beta signatures.

Germline assignment: CDR1 MDHEN and CDR2 SYDVKM. Trimming removed 2 bases from V and 0 bases from J, with 8 bases in between. CDR3 length equals 15 residues. One entry per CDR3 protein results from TCRdb running MiXCR on the reads. The sample lists hundreds of thousands of distinct CDR3 sequences; around a sixth were seen once. About this clonotype itself: The antigen remains undetermined.

Overall study results and limits: Pooled public TCR beta family frequency picked out CMV carriers with the relevant HLA. The ex vivo response was dominated by HLA-C-restricted CMV-specific TCR beta clonotypes.

The rearrangement links TRBV28 to TRBJ1-5; D not certain. The sequenced sample consisted of PBMCs. The sequence was obtained from a human donor in good health (CMV status not recorded). Some clones in this sample may be carry-over from other donors' samples. CDR3 DNA: TGTGCCAGCAGTTTACCTCAGATTAGCAATCAGCCCCAGCATTTT. This translates into CASSLPQISNQPQHF.